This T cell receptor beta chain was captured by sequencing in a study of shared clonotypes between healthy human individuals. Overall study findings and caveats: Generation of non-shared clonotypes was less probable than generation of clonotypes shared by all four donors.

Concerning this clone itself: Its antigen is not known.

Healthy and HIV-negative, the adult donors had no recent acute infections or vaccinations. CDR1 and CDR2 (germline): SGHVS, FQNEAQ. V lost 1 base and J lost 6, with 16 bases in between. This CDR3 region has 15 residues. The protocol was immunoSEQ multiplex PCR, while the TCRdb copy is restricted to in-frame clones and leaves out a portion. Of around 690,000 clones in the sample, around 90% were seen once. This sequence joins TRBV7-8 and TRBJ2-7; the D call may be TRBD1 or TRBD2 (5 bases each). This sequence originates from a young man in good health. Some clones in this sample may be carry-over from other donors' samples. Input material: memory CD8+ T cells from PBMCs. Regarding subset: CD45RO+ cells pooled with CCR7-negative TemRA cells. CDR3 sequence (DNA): TGTGCCAGCAGCTTAGGTTTGAGGGATCAGGGCGAGCAGTACTTC. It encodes CASSLGLRDQGEQYF.